The 3 T cell receptor beta chains below all came from one sample that was sequenced in a study of blood T cell repertoires in COVID-19. Assay: immunoSEQ multiplex PCR; the TCRdb copy retains only in-frame clones and omits some. The sample holds about 180,000 clones, 85% to 90% seen once. Sample: PBMCs or T cells enriched from blood (not recorded which). These receptors were collected from a man between 35 and 55 years old who had recovered from COVID-19.

The chain employs TRBV27 and TRBJ1-5, with D hard to call. V was trimmed by 8 bases and J by 9 bases, leaving 14 bases between them. Germline assignment: CDR1 MNHEY and CDR2 SMNVEV (reference sequence). This CDR3 has 12 residues. Here the CDR3 DNA reads TGTGCCAGCGCCCCCCTTGGTAGGCCCCAGCATTTT. As protein: CASAPLGRPQHF.

The chain carries TRBV11-3 and TRBJ2-7, with a tentative D call TRBD1 (6 bases). The ends were cut back, 6 bases at V and 0 bases at J, with 15 bases in the middle. The CDR3 runs 15 residues. The germline V gene encodes CDR1 SGHNT and CDR2 YENEEA. CDR3 nucleotide sequence: TGTGCCAGCAGTCCCCCGGACAGACTCTCCTACGAGCAGTACTTC. Its protein product is CASSPPDRLSYEQYF.

The chain couples TRBV6-5 to TRBJ1-2, with 7 bases that match TRBD1. The CDR3 has 15 residues. V was clipped by 0 bases and J by 4 bases; unmatched bases: 5. CDR1 and CDR2 from the germline V gene are MNHEY and SVGAGI. In DNA form, the CDR3 reads TGTGCCAGCAGTTACTCACAGGGGAGCACCTATGGCTACACCTTC. It is translated as CASSYSQGSTYGYTF.